This T cell receptor (beta chain) was identified during a study of shared T cell receptors in the human thymus. The data were produced by immunoSEQ multiplex PCR, yet TCRdb's version contains in-frame clones alone and is incomplete. This sample has over 450,000 clones, with around 78% found just once. With V trimmed by 2 bases and J by 8 bases, 5 bases remained unmatched. Germline CDR1 is MNHNS and CDR2 is SASEGT. This CDR3 has 16 residues. These data were also reused for a study on human thymus T cells. From that study: Healthy Finnish infants undergoing corrective surgery for congenital heart defects were the donors. Corrective cardiac surgery supplied the resected thymus tissue.

The sample taken for sequencing was thymocytes. This chain connects TRBV6-1 to TRBJ2-1; TRBD2 agrees at 14 bases. The TCR sequence derives from a boy under three years old with a congenital heart defect. The CDR3 nucleotides read TGTGCCAGCAGTGAATGGGGACTAGCGGGAGTCCATGAGCAGTTCTTC. Its protein is CASSEWGLAGVHEQFF.